The 12 T cell receptor beta chains listed next were all sequenced from one sample in a study of blood T cell repertoires in COVID-19. Method: immunoSEQ multiplex PCR; TCRdb's copy keeps in-frame clones and lacks some. The sample has about 97,000 clones; 85% to 95% are singletons. The material sequenced was peripheral blood. Receptors originate from a man in his fifties with active COVID-19.

V usage is TRBV28 and J usage is TRBJ1-2; 9 bases line up with TRBD1. V shed 7 bases and J 5 bases; nucleotides not matched to a gene: 5. This CDR3 has 13 amino acids. Looked up from germline, CDR1 is MDHEN and CDR2 is SYDVKM. CDR3 sequence (DNA): TGTGCCAGCACAAAACAGGGGGCTTATGGCTACACCTTC. Encoded protein: CASTKQGAYGYTF.

CDR3 in amino acids: CASSPNPGDSNQPQHF. The CDR3 DNA reads as TGTGCCAGCTCACCTAATCCAGGGGATAGCAATCAGCCCCAGCATTTT. The chain recombines TRBV18 with TRBJ1-5, with a tentative D call TRBD1 (6 bases). Germline V lookup: CDR1 KGHSH, CDR2 LQKENI. The CDR3 has 16 residues. The V gene lost 3 bases and the J gene lost 0 bases, with 12 bases spanning the gap. Full variable domain (remainder filled in from reference TRBV18 and TRBJ1-5): NAGVMQNPRHLVRRRGQEARLRCSPMKGHSHVYWYRQLPEEGLKFMVYLQKENIIDESGMPKERFSAEFPKEGPSILRIQQVVRGDSAAYFCASSPNPGDSNQPQHFGDGTRLSIL.

The CDR3 reads CASSLSGTGGEKLFF. The CDR3 DNA sequence: TGCGCCAGCAGCTTGTCCGGGACAGGGGGTGAAAAACTGTTTTTT. The chain employs TRBV5-1 and TRBJ1-4; TRBD1 agrees at 11 bases. Germline CDR1 and CDR2: SGHRS and YFSETQ. The CDR3 loop spans 15 amino acids. The junction had 3 bases not matched to a gene; V was cut back by 1 base and J by 7 bases.

In the case of this clone: One end of the junction is discordant with germline, which a read error may explain. This chain uses TRBV5-1 with TRBJ2-3; TRBD2 might be the D (6 bases). This CDR3 is 17 amino acids long. Germline assignment: CDR1 SGHRS and CDR2 YFSETQ. This CDR3 reads CASSPTPRDLGTDTQYF. The CDR3 DNA sequence: TGCGCCAGCAGCCCTACACCCCGGGACTTGGGCACGGATACGCAGTATTTT. Looking up the rest from reference TRBV5-1 and TRBJ2-3 gives the full variable domain: KAGVTQTPRYLIKTRGQQVTLSCSPISGHRSVSWYQQTPGQGLQFLFEYFSETQRNKGNFPGRFSGRQFSNSRSEMNVSTLELGDSALYLCASSPTPRDLGTDTQYFGPGTRLTVL.

This chain joins TRBV11-3 and TRBJ2-1; D is possibly TRBD1 (6 bases). Trimming took off 5 bases at V and 4 bases at J, with 9 bases between the two ends. Germline CDR1 reads SGHNT; CDR2 reads YENEEA. The CDR3 has 13 amino acids. This CDR3 is CASSPDRYNEQFF. CDR3 DNA sequence: TGTGCCAGCAGCCCGGACAGATACAATGAGCAGTTCTTC. Drawing the rest from reference TRBV11-3 and TRBJ2-1, the complete variable domain is EAGVVQSPRYKIIEKKQPVAFWCNPISGHNTLYWYLQNLGQGPELLIRYENEEAVDDSQLPKDRFSAERLKGVDSTLKIQPAELGDSAVYLCASSPDRYNEQFFGPGTRLTVL.

V usage is TRBV19 and J usage is TRBJ1-1; 7 nucleotides align to TRBD1. V lost 5 bases and J lost 0; bases outside the gene matches: 3. Germline V gene data show CDR1 as LNHDA and CDR2 as SQIVND (reference sequence). This CDR3 has 14 amino acids. Here the CDR3 DNA reads TGTGCCAGTAGTGGGGACAGATTGAACACTGAAGCTTTCTTT. Its protein product is CASSGDRLNTEAFF.

The chain is built from TRBV19 and TRBJ1-1; D ambiguous. V gave up 7 bases and J gave up 1 base, with 7 bases separating them. This CDR3 region has 12 residues. From germline, CDR1 is LNHDA and CDR2 SQIVND (reference sequence). This chain's CDR3 is CASIGRNTEAFF. CDR3 DNA sequence: TGTGCCAGTATTGGCAGGAACACTGAAGCTTTCTTT.

The chain carries TRBV30 and TRBJ2-3, with a tentative D call TRBD2 (7 bases). The CDR3 extends over 13 amino acids. V lost 3 bases, J lost 6 bases, and 13 bases lay in between. The germline V gene has CDR1 GTSNPN and CDR2 SVGIG (reference sequence). The CDR3 reads CAWRQGGGDTQYF. CDR3 in DNA: TGTGCCTGGAGGCAAGGGGGGGGCGATACGCAGTATTTT.

This clone was seen a single time. This chain links TRBV2 with TRBJ1-1; D perhaps matches TRBD1 (6 bases). V was trimmed by 5 bases and J by 3 bases, leaving 10 bases between them. Per the germline V gene, CDR1 is SNHLY and CDR2 is FYNNEI. The CDR3 loop spans 13 amino acids. CDR3 amino acids: CASSPYRDTEAFF. Here the CDR3 DNA reads TGTGCCAGCAGTCCTTACAGGGACACTGAAGCTTTCTTT. The full variable domain, its missing parts supplied by reference TRBV2 and TRBJ1-1, is EPEVTQTPSHQVTQMGQEVILRCVPISNHLYFYWYRQILGQKVEFLVSFYNNEISEKSEIFDDQFSVERPDGSNFTLKIRSTKLEDSAMYFCASSPYRDTEAFFGQGTRLTVV.

The count of this clone is one. The chain recombines TRBV11-2 with TRBJ2-2; the match to TRBD1 covers 10 bases. The CDR3 covers 15 residues. Germline CDR1 and CDR2: SGHAT and FQNNGV. V was clipped by 6 bases and J by 5 bases; unmatched bases: 6. CDR3 sequence reads: CASRPTGGRTGELFF. CDR3 nucleotide sequence: TGTGCCAGCAGACCGACAGGGGGCCGGACCGGGGAGCTGTTTTTT.

The V call is TRBV19, the J call TRBJ1-2; 12 bases agree with TRBD1. There are 17 residues in the CDR3. V gave up 5 bases and J gave up 5 bases; unmatched junction bases: 12. CDR1 LNHDA and CDR2 SQIVND come from the germline V gene (reference sequence). The CDR3 sequence: CASSAPGQGAPRYGYTF. DNA for the CDR3: TGTGCCAGTAGTGCTCCGGGACAGGGGGCGCCCCGGTATGGCTACACCTTC.

The chain combines TRBV30 with TRBJ1-5; D gene ambiguous. V shed 0 bases and J shed 6 bases, with 9 bases lying between them. Germline assignment: CDR1 GTSNPN and CDR2 SVGIG (reference sequence). This CDR3 is 13 amino acids long. CDR3 DNA: TGTGCCTGGAGTGTACAGTTCGGTCAGCCCCAGCATTTT. This sequence encodes CAWSVQFGQPQHF. The full variable domain, with the rest looked up from reference TRBV30 and TRBJ1-5, is SQTIHQWPATLVQPVGSPLSLECTVEGTSNPNLYWYRQAAGRGLQLLFYSVGIGQISSEVPQNLSASRPQDRQFILSSKKLLLSDSGFYLCAWSVQFGQPQHFGDGTRLSIL.